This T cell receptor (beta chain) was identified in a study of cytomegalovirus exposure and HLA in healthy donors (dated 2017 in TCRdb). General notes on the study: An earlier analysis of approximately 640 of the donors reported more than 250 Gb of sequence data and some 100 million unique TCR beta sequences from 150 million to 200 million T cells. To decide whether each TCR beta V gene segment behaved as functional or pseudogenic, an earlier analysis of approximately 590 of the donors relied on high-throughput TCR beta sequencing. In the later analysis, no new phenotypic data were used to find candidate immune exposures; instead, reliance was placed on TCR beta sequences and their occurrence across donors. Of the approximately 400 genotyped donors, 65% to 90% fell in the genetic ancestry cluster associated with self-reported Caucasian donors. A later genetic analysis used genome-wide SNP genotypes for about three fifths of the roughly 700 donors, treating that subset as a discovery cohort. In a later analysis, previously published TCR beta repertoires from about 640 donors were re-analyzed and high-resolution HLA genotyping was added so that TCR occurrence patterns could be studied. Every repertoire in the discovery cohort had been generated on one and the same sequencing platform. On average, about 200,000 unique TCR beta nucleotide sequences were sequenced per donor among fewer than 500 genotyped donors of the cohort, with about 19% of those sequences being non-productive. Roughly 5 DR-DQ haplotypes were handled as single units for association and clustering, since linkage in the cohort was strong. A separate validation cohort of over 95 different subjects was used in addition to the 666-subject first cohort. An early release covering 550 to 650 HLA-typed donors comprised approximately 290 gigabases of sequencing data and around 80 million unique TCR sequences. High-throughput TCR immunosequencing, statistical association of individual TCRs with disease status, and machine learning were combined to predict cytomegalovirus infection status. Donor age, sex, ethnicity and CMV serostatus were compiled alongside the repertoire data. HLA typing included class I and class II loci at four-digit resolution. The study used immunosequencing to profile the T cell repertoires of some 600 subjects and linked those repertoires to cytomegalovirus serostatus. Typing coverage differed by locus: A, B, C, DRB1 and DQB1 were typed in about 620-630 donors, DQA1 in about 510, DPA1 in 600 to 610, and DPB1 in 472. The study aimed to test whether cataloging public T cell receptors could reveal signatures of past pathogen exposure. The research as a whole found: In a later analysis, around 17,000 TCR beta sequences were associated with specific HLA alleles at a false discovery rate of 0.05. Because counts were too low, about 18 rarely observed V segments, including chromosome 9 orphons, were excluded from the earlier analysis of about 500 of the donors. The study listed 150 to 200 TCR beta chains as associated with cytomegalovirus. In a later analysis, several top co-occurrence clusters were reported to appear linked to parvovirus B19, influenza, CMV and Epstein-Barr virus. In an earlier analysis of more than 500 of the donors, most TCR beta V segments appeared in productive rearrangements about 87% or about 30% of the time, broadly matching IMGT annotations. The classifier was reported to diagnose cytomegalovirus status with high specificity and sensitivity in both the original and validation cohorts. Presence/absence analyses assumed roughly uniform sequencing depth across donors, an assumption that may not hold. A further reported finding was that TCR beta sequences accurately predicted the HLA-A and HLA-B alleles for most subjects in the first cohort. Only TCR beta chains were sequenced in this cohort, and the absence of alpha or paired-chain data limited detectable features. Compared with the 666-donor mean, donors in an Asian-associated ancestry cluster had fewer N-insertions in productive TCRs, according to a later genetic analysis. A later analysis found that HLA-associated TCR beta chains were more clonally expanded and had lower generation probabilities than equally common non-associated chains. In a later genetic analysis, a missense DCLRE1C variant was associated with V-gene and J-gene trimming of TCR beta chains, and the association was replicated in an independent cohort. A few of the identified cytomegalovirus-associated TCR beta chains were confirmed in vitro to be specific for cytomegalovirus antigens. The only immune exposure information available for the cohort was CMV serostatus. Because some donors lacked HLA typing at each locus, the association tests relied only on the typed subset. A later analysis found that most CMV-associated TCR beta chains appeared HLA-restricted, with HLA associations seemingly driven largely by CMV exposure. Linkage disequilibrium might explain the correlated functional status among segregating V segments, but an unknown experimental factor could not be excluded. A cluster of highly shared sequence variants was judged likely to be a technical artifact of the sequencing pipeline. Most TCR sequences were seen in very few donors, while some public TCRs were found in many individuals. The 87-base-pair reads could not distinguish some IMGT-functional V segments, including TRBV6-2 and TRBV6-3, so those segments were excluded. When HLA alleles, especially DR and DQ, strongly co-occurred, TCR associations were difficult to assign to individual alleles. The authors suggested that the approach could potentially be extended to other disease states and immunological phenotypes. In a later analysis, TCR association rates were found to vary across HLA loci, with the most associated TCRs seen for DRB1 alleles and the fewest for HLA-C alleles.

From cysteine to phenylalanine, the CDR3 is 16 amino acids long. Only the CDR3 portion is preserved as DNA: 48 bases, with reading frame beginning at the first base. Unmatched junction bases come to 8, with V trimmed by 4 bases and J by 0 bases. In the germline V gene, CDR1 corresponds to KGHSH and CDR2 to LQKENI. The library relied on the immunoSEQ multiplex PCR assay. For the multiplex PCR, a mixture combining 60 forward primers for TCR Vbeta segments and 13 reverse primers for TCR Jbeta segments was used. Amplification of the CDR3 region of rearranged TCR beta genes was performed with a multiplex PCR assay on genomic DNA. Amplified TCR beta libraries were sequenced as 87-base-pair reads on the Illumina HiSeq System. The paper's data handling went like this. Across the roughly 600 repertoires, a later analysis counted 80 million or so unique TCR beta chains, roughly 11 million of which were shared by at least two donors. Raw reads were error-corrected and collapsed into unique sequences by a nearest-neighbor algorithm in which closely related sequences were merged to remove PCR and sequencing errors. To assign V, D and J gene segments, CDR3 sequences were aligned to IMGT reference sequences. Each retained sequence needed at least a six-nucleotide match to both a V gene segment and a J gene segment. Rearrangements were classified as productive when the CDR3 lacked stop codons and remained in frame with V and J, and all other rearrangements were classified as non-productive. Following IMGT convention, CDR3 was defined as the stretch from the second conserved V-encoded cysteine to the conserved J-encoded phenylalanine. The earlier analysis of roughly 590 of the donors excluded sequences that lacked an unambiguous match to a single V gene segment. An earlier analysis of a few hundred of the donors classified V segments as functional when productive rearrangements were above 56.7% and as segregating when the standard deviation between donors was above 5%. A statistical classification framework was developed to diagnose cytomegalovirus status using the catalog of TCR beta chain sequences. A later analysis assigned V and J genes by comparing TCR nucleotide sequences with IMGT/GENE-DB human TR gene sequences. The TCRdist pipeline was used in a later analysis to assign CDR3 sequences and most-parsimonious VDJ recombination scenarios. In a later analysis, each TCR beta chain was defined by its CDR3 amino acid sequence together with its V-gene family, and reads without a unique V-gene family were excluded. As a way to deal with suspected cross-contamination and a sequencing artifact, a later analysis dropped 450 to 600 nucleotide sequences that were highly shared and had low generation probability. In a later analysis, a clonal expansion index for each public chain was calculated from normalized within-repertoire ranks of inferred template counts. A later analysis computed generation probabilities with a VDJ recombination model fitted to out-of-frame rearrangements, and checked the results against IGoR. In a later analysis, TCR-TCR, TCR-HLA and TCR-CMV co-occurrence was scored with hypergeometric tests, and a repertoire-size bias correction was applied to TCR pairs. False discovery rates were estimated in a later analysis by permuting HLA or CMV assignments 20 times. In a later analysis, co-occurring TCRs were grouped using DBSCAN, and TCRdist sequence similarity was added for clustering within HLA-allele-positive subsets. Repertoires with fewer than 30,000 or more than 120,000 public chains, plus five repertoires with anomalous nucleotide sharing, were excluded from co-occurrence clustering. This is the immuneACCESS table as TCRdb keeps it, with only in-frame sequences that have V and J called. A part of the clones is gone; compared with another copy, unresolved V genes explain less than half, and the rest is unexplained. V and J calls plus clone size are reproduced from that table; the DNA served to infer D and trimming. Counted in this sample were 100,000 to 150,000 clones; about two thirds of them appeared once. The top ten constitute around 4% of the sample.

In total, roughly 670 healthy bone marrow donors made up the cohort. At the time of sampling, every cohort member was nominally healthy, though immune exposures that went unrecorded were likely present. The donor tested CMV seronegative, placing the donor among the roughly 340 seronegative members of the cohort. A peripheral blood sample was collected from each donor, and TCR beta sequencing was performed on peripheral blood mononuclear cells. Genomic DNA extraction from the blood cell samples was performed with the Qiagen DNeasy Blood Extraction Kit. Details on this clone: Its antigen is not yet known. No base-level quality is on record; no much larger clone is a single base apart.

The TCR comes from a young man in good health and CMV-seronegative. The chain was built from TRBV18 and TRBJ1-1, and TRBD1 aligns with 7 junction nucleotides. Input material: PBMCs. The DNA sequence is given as TGTGCCAGCTCACAGGGGGCGGCCCTAATGAACACTGAAGCTTTCTTT. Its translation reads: CASSQGAALMNTEAFF.